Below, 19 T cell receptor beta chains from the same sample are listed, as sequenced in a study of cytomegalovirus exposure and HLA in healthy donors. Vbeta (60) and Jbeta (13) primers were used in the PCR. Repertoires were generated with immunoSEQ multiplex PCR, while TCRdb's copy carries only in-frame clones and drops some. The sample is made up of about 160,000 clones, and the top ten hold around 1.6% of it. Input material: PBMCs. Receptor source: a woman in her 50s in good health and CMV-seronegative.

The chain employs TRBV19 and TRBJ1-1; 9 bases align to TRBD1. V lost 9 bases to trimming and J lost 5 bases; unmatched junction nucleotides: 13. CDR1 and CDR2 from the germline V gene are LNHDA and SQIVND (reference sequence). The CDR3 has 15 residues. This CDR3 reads CASQGDREIGTEAFF. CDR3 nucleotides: TGTGCCAGCCAGGGGGACAGGGAGATCGGTACTGAAGCTTTCTTT.

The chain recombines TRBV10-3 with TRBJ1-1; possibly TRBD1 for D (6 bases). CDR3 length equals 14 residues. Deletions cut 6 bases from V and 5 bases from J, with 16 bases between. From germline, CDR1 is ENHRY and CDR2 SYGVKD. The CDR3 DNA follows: TGTGCCATCAGGGGACACCAGGGGATGACTGAAGCTTTCTTT. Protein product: CAIRGHQGMTEAFF.

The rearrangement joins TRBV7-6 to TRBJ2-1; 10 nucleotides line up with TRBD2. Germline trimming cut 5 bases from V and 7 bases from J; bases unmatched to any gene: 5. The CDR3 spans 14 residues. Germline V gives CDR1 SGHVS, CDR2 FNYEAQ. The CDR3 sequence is CASSPSGSRNEQFF. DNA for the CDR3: TGTGCCAGCAGCCCTAGCGGGAGCAGGAATGAGCAGTTCTTC.

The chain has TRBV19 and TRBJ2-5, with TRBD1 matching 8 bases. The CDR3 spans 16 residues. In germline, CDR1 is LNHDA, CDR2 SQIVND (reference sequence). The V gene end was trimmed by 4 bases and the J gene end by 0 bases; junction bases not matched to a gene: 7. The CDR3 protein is CASSTPGGPYQETQYF. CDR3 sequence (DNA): TGTGCCAGTAGTACGCCAGGGGGCCCGTACCAAGAGACCCAGTACTTC.

The CDR3 DNA sequence: TGTGCCAGCAGTTACAGCGGGAGCTCCTACGAGCAGTACTTC. Translation gives CASSYSGSSYEQYF. The chain couples TRBV6-5 to TRBJ2-7; the match to TRBD2 covers 8 bases. Trimming took 2 bases from V and 0 from J; bases not matched to a gene: 0. Germline lookup yields CDR1 MNHEY and CDR2 SVGAGI. This CDR3 spans 14 amino acids.

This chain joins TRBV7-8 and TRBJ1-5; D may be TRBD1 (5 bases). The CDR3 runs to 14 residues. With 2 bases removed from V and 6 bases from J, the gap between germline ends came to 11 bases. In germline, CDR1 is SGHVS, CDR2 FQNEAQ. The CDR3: CASSLQQALQPQHF. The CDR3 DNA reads TGTGCCAGCAGCTTACAACAGGCGCTTCAGCCCCAGCATTTT.

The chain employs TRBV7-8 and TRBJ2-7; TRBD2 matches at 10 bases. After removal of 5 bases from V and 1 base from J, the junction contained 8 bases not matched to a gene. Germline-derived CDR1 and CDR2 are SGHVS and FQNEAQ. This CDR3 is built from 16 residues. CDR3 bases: TGTGCCAGCAGCCCCCGAACTAGCGGGGCGTCCTACGAGCAGTACTTC. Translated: CASSPRTSGASYEQYF. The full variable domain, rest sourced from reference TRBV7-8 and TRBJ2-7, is GAGVSQSPRYKVAKRGQDVALRCDPISGHVSLFWYQQALGQGPEFLTYFQNEAQLDKSGLPSDRFFAERPEGSVSTLKIQRTQQEDSAVYLCASSPRTSGASYEQYFGPGTRLTVT.

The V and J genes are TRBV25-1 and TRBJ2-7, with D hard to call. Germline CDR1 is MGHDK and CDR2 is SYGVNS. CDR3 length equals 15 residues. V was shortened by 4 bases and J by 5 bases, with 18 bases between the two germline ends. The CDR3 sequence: CASSGGVLATNEQYF. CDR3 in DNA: TGTGCCAGCAGTGGAGGTGTGTTAGCTACCAACGAGCAGTACTTC.

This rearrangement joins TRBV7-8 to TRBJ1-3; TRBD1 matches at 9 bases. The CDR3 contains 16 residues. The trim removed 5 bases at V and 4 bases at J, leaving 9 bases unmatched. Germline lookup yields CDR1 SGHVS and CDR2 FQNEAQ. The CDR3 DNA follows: TGTGCCAGCAGCCTCCTAGGTACAGGGGGCGGAAACACCATATATTTT. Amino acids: CASSLLGTGGGNTIYF.

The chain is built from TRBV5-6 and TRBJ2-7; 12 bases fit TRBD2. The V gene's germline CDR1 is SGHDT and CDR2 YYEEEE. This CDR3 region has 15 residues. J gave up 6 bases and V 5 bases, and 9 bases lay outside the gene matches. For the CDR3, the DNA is TGTGCCAGCAGGGGGAGACTAGCGGGAGCCCCCGAGCAGTACTTC. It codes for CASRGRLAGAPEQYF.

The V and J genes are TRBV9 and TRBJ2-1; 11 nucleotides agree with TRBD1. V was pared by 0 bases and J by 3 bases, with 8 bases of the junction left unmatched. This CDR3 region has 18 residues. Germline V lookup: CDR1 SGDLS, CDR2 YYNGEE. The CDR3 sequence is CASSVAPGGQGGYNEQFF. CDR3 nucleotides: TGTGCCAGCAGCGTAGCTCCCGGGGGACAGGGGGGCTACAATGAGCAGTTCTTC.

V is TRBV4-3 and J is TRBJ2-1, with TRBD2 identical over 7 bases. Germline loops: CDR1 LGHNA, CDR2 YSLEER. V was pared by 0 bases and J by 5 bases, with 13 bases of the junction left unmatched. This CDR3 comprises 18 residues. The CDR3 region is CASSQDDRSAGWDNEQFF. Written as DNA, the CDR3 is TGCGCCAGCAGCCAAGATGATCGGTCAGCGGGATGGGACAATGAGCAGTTCTTC.

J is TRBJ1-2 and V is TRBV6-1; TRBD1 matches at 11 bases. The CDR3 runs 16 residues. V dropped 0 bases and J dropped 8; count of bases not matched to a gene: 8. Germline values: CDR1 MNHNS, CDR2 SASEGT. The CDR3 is CASSEAPRTGGKGYTF. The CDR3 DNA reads TGTGCCAGCAGTGAAGCTCCACGGACAGGGGGCAAAGGCTACACCTTC.

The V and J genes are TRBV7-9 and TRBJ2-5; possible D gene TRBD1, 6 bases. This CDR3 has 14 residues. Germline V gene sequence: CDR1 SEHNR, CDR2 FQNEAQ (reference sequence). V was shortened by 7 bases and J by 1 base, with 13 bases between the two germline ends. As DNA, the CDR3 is TGTGCCAGCACCCTGACAGGACCCCAAGAGACCCAGTACTTC. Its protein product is CASTLTGPQETQYF.

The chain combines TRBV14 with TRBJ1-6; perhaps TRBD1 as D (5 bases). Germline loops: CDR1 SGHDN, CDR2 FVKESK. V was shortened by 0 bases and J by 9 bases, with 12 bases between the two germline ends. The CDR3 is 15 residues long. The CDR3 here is CASSQDLKGFSPLHF. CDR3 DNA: TGTGCCAGCAGCCAAGATCTGAAGGGGTTTTCACCCCTCCACTTT.

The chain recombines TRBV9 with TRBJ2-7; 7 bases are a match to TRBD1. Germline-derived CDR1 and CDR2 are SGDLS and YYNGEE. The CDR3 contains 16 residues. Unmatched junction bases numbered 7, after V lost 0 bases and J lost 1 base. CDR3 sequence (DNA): TGTGCCAGCAGCGTAGACCCCTTGACAGGGTCCTACGAGCAGTACTTC. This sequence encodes CASSVDPLTGSYEQYF.

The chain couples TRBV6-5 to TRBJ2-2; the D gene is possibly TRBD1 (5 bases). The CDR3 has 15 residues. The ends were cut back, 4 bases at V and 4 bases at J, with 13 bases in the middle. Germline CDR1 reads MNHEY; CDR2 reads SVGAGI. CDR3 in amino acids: CASSSADRLTGELFF. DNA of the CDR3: TGTGCCAGCAGTTCCGCAGACAGACTCACCGGGGAGCTGTTTTTT.

CDR3 nucleotide sequence: TGTGCCTGGTTTTCCTCAGGGGGAGACACTGAAGCTTTCTTT. Translation gives CAWFSSGGDTEAFF. This chain joins TRBV30 and TRBJ1-1; 7 bases line up with TRBD1. The J segment lost 3 bases and the V segment lost 5 bases, leaving 9 bases of the junction unmatched. From germline, CDR1 is GTSNPN and CDR2 SVGIG (reference sequence). CDR3 length: 14 residues.

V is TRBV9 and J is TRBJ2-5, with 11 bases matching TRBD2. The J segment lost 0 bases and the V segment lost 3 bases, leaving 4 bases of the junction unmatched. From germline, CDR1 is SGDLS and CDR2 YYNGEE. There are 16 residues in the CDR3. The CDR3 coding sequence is TGTGCCAGCAGCGGGGGACTAGCGGAGAACCAAGAGACCCAGTACTTC. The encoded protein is CASSGGLAENQETQYF.